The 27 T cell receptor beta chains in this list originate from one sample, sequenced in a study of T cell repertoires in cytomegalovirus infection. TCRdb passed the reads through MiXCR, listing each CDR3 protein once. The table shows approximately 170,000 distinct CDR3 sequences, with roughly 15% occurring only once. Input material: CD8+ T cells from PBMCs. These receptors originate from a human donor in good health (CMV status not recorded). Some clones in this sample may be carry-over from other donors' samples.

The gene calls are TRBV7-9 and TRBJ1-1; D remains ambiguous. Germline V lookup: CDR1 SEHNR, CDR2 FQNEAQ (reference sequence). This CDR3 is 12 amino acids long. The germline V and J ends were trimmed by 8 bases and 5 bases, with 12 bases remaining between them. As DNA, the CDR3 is TGTGCCAGCGCCTTCGGTGGAACTGAAGCTTTCTTT. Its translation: CASAFGGTEAFF.

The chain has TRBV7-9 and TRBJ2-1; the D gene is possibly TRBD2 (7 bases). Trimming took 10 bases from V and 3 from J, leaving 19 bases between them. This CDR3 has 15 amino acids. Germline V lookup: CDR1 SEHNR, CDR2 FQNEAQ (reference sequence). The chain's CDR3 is CATASPGGFYNEQFF. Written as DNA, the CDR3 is TGTGCCACGGCTTCCCCGGGGGGCTTCTACAATGAGCAGTTCTTC.

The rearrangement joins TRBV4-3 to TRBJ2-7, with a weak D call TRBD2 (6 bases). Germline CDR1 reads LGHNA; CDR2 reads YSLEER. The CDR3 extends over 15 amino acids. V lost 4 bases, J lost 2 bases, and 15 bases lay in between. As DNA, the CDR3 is TGCGCCAGCAGCCCCTCCGGCGGGAACCCCTACGAGCAGTACTTC. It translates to CASSPSGGNPYEQYF.

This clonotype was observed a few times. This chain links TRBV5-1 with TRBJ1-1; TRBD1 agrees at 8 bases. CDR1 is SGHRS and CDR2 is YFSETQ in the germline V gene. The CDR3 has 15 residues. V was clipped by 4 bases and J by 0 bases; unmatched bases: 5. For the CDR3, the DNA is TGCGCCAGCAGCCTACCGACAGGGGTGAACACTGAAGCTTTCTTT. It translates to CASSLPTGVNTEAFF.

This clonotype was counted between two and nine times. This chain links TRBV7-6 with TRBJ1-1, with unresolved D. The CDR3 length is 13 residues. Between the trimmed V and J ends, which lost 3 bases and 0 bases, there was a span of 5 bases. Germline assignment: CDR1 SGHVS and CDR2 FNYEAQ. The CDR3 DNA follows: TGTGCCAGCAGCTTTCTGATGAACACTGAAGCTTTCTTT. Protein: CASSFLMNTEAFF. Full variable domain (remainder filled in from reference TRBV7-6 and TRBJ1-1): GAGVSQSPRYKVTKRGQDVALRCDPISGHVSLYWYRQALGQGPEFLTYFNYEAQQDKSGLPNDRFSAERPEGSISTLTIQRTEQRDSAMYRCASSFLMNTEAFFGQGTRLTVV.

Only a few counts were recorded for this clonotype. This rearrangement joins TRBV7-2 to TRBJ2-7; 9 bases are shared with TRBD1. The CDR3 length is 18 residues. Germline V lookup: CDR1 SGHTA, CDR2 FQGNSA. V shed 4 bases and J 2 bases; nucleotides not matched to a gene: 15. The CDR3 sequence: CASSSGPGTGLSAYEQYF. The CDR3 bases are TGTGCCAGCAGCTCAGGACCCGGGACAGGGTTAAGCGCCTACGAGCAGTACTTC.

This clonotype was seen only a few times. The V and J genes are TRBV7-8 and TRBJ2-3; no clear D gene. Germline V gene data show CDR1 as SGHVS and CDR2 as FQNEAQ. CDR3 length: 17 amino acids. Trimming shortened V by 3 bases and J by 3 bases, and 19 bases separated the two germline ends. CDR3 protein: CASSLSSHFPPTDTQYF. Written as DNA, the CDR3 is TGTGCCAGCAGCTTGAGTTCCCACTTCCCACCGACAGATACGCAGTATTTT. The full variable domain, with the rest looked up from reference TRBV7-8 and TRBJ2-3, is GAGVSQSPRYKVAKRGQDVALRCDPISGHVSLFWYQQALGQGPEFLTYFQNEAQLDKSGLPSDRFFAERPEGSVSTLKIQRTQQEDSAVYLCASSLSSHFPPTDTQYFGPGTRLTVL.

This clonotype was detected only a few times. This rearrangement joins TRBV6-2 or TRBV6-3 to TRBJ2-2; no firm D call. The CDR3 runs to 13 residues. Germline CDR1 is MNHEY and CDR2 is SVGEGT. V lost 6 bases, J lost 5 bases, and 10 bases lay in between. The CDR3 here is CASSLDVTGELFF. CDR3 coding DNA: TGTGCCAGCAGCCTCGATGTGACCGGGGAGCTGTTTTTT.

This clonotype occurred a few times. In DNA form, the CDR3 reads TGTGCCAGCAGCTTTACTAGCGGGAGATCCTACAATGAGCAGTTCTTC. It is translated as CASSFTSGRSYNEQFF. This chain links TRBV7-2 with TRBJ2-1, with 11 bases aligning to TRBD2. The V and J ends lost 3 bases and 1 base, in that order; junction bases with no gene match: 2. CDR1 is SGHTA, CDR2 FQGNSA, per germline. This CDR3 spans 16 amino acids.

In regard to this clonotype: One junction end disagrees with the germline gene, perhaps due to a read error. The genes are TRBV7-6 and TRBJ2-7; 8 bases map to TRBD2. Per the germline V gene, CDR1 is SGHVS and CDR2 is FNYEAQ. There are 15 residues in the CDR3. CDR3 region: CPSSPRIAGHYEQYF. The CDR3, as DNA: TGTCCCAGCAGCCCCCGAATAGCGGGGCACTACGAGCAGTACTTC.

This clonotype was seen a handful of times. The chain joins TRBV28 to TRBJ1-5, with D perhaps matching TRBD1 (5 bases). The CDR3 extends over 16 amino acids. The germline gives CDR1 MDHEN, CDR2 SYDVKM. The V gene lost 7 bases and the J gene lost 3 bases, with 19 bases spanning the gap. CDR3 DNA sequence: TGTGCCAGCACCCCAAACTACAGGCCCTACAATCAGCCCCAGCATTTT. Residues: CASTPNYRPYNQPQHF. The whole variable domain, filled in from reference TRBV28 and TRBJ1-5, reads DVKVTQSSRYLVKRTGEKVFLECVQDMDHENMFWYRQDPGLGLRLIYFSYDVKMKEKGDIPEGYSVSREKKERFSLILESASTNQTSMYLCASTPNYRPYNQPQHFGDGTRLSIL.

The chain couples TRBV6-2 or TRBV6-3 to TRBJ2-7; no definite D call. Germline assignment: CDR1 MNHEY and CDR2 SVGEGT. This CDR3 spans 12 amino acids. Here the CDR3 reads CDSSYPNYEQYV. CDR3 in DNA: TGTGACAGCAGTTACCCCAACTACGAGCAGTACGTC.

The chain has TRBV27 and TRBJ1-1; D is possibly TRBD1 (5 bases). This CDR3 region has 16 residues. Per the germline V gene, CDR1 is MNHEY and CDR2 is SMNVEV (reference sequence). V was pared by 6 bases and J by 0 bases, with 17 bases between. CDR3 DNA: TGTGCCAGCAGCCCCTATGGGGGAAGGATGAACACTGAAGCTTTCTTT. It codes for CASSPYGGRMNTEAFF.

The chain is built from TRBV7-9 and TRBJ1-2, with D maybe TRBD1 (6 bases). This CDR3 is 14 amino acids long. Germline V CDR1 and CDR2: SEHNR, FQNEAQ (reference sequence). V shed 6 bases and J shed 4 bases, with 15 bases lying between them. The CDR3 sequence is CASSLGGARYGYTF. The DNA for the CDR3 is TGTGCCAGCAGTTTGGGGGGGGCGCGCTATGGCTACACCTTC.

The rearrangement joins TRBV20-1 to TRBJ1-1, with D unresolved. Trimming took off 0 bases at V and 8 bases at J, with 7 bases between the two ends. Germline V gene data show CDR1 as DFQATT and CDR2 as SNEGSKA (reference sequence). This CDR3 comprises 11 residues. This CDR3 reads CSARDQGEAFF. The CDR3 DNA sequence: TGCAGTGCTAGAGATCAAGGGGAAGCTTTCTTT.

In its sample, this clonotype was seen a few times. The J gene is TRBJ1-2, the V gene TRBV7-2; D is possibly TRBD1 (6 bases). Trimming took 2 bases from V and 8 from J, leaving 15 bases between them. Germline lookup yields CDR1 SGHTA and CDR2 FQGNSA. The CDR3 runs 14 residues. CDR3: CASSLQGLTGGYTF. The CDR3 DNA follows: TGTGCCAGCAGCTTACAGGGCCTCACAGGGGGCTACACCTTC.

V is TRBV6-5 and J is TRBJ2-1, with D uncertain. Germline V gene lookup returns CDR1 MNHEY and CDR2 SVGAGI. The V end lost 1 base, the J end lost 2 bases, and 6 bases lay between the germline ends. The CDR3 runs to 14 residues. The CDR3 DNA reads TGTGCCAGCAGTTACTGGAGTACCTACAATGAGCAGTTCTTC. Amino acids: CASSYWSTYNEQFF.

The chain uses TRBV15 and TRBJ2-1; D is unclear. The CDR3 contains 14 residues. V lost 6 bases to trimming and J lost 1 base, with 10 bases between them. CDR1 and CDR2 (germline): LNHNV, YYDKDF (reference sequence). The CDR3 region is CATSPEGSYNEQFF. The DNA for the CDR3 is TGTGCCACCAGTCCGGAAGGATCCTACAATGAGCAGTTCTTC. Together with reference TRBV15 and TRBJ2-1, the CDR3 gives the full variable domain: DAMVIQNPRYQVTQFGKPVTLSCSQTLNHNVMYWYQQKSSQAPKLLFHYYDKDFNNEADTPDNFQSRRPNTSFCFLDIRSPGLGDTAMYLCATSPEGSYNEQFFGPGTRLTVL.

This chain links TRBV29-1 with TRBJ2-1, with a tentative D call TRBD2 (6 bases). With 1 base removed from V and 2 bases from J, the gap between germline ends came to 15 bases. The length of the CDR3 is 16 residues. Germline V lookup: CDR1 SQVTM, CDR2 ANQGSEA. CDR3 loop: CSVEAHSGRAYNEQFF. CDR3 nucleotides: TGCAGCGTTGAAGCTCATTCCGGGAGAGCCTACAATGAGCAGTTCTTC.

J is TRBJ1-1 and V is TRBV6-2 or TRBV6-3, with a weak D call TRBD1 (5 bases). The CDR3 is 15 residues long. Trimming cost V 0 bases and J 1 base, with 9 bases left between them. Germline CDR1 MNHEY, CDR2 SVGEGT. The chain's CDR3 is CASSYSGGPNTEAFF. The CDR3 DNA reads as TGTGCCAGCAGTTACTCGGGGGGTCCGAACACTGAAGCTTTCTTT.

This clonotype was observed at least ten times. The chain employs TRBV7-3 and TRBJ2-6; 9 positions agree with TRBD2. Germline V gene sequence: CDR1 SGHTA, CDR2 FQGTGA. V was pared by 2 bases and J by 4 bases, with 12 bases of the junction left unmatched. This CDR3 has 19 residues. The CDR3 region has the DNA TGTGCCAGCAGCTTATCGGCTAGCGGGGACCTGACCGGGGCCAACGTCCTGACTTTC. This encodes CASSLSASGDLTGANVLTF. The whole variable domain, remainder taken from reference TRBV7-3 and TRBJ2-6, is GAGVSQTPSNKVTEKGKYVELRCDPISGHTALYWYRQSLGQGPEFLIYFQGTGAADDSGLPNDRFFAVRPEGSVSTLKIQRTERGDSAVYLCASSLSASGDLTGANVLTFGAGSRLTVL.

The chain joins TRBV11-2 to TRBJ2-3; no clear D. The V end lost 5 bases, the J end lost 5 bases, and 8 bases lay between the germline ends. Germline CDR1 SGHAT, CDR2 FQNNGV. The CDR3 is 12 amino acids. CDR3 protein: CASSPTEDTQYF. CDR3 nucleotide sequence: TGTGCCAGCAGCCCCACTGAAGATACGCAGTATTTT.

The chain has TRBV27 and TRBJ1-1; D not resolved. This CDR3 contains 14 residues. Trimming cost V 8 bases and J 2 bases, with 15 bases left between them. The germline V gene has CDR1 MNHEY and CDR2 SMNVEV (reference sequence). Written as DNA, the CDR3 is TGTGCCAGCCAAGTAGGAAAGGCCAACACTGAAGCTTTCTTT. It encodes CASQVGKANTEAFF.

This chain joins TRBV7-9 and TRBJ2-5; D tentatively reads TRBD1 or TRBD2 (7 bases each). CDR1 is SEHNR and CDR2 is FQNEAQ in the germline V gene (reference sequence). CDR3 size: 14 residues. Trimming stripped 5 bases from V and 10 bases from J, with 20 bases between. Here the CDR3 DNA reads TGTGCCAGCAGCCGGGGGGACAGACCAAGAGTCCAGTACTTC. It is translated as CASSRGDRPRVQYF. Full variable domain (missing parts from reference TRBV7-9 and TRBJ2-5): DTGVSQNPRHKITKRGQNVTFRCDPISEHNRLYWYRQTLGQGPEFLTYFQNEAQLEKSRLLSDRFSAERPKGSFSTLEIQRTEQGDSAMYLCASSRGDRPRVQYFGPGTRLLVL.

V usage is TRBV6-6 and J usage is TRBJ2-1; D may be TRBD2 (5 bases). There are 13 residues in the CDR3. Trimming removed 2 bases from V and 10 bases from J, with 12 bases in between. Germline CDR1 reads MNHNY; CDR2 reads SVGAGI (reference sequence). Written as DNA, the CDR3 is TGTGCCAGCAGTTACAGACTATCGATAGAGCAGTTCTTC. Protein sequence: CASSYRLSIEQFF.

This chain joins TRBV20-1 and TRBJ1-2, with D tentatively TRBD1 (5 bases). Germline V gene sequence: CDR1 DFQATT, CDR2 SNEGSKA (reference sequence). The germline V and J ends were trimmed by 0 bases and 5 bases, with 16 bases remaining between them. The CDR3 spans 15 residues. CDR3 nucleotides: TGCAGTGCTAGAGATACCGGGACCGAAGTTTATGGCTACACCTTC. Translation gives CSARDTGTEVYGYTF.

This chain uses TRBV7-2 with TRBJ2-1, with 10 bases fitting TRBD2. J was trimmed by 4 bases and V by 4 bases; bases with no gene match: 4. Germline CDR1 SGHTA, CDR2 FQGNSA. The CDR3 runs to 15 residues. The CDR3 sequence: CASSWLAGAYNEQFF. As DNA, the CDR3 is TGTGCCAGCAGCTGGCTAGCGGGGGCTTACAATGAGCAGTTCTTC.